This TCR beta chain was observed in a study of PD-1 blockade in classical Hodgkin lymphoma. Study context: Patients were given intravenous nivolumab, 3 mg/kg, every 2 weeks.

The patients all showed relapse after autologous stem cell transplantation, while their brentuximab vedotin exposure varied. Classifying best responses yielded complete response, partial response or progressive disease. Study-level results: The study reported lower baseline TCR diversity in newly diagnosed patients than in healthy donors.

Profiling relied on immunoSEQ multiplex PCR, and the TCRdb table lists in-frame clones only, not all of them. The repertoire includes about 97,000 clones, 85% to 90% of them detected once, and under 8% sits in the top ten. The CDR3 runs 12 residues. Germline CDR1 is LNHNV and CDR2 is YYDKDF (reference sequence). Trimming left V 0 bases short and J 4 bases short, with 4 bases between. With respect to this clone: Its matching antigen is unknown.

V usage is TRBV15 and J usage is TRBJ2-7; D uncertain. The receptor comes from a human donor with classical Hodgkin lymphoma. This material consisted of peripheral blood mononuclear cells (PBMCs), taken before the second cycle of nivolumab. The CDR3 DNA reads TGTGCCACCAGCAGAGAAGGGTACGAGCAGTACTTC. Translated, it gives CATSREGYEQYF.